This T cell receptor (beta chain) was retrieved from a study of persistence of HIV-infected CD4 T cells. Anti-CD3/anti-CD28 beads served as a nonspecific positive control stimulus. Responding CD4+ T cells were sorted by upregulation of both CD40 ligand and CD69. Before stimulation, PBMCs underwent CD8+ T cell depletion. Study results and limitations: Degenerate expanded CDR3beta sequences were enriched among CMV- and Gag-responding cells.

The count of this clone is one. Antigen unknown. Trimming at V came to 0 bases and at J to 6 bases, leaving 10 bases not matched to a gene. Germline V gene lookup returns CDR1 SGHRS and CDR2 YFSETQ. This CDR3 is built from 17 residues. Sequencing used immunoSEQ version 4 in survey mode. The protocol was immunoSEQ multiplex PCR, while the TCRdb copy is restricted to in-frame clones and leaves out a portion. Of 40,000 to 55,000 clones in the sample, about 87% are singletons; the top ten hold over 0.45%. The source material was CD4+ T cells sorted from PBMCs after 18-hour stimulation, sampled from a patient who received antiretroviral therapy. The chain employs TRBV5-1 and TRBJ2-2; TRBD2 aligns across 8 bases. The TCR comes from an adult woman with HIV who was CMV-seropositive. Here the CDR3 reads CASSLAGRGGLSGELFF. The CDR3 DNA follows: TGCGCCAGCAGCTTGGCTGGTCGGGGGGGCCTCTCCGGGGAGCTGTTTTTT.